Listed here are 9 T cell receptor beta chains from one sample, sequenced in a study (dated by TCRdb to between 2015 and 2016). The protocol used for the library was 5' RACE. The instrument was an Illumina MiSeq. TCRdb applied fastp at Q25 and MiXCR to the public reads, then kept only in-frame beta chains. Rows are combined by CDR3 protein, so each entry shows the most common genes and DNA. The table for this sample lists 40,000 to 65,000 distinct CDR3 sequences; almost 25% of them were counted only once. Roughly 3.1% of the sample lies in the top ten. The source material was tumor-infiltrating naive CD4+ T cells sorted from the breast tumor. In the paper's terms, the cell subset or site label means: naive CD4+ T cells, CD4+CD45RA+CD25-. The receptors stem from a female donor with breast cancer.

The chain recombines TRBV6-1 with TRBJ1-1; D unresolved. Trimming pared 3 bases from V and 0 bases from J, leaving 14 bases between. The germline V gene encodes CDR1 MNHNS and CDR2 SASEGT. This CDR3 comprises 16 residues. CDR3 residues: CASSELGIPMNTEAFF. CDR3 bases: TGTGCCAGCAGTGAGTTAGGGATACCAATGAACACTGAAGCTTTCTTT.

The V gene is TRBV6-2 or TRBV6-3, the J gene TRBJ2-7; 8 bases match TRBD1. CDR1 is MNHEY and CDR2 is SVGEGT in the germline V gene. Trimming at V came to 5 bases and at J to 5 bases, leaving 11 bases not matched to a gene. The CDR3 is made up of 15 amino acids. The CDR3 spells CASSPLRTGSDEQYF. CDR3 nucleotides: TGTGCCAGCAGTCCGCTAAGGACAGGGTCGGACGAGCAGTACTTC.

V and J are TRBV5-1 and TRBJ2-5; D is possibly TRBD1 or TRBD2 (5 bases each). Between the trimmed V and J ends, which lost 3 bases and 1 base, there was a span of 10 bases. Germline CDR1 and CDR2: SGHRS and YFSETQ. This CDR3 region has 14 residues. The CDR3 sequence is CASSSGTLQETQYF. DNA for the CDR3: TGCGCCAGCAGCTCCGGGACCCTCCAAGAGACCCAGTACTTC. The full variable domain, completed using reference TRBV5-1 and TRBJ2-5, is KAGVTQTPRYLIKTRGQQVTLSCSPISGHRSVSWYQQTPGQGLQFLFEYFSETQRNKGNFPGRFSGRQFSNSRSEMNVSTLELGDSALYLCASSSGTLQETQYFGPGTRLLVL.

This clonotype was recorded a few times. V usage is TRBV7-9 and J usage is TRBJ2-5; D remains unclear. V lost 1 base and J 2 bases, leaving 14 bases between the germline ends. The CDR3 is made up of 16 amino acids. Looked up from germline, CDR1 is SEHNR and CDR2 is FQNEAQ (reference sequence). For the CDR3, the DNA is TGTGCCAGCAGCTTAGGCCGAAGAGACGGGCAAGAGACCCAGTACTTC. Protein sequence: CASSLGRRDGQETQYF.

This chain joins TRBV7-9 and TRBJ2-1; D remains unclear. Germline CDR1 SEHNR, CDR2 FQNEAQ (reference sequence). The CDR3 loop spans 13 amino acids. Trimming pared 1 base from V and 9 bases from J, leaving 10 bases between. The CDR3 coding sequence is TGTGCCAGCAGCTTAGACCCCTTTCTTGAGCAGTTCTTC. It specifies CASSLDPFLEQFF.

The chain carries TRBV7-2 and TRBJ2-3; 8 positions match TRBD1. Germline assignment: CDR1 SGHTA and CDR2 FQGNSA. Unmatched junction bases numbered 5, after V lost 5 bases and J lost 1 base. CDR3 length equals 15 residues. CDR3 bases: TGTGCCAGCAGCCAGGGACAGGCCCGCACAGATACGCAGTATTTT. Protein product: CASSQGQARTDTQYF. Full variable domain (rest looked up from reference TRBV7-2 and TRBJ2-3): GAGVSQSPSNKVTEKGKDVELRCDPISGHTALYWYRQSLGQGLEFLIYFQGNSAPDKSGLPSDRFSAERTGGSVSTLTIQRTQQEDSAVYLCASSQGQARTDTQYFGPGTRLTVL.

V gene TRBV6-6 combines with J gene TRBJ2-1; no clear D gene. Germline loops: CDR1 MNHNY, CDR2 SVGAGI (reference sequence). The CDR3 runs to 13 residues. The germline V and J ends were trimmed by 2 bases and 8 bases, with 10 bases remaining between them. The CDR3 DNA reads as TGTGCCAGCAGTTACAGGTTGAAGGATGAGCAGTTCTTC. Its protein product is CASSYRLKDEQFF.

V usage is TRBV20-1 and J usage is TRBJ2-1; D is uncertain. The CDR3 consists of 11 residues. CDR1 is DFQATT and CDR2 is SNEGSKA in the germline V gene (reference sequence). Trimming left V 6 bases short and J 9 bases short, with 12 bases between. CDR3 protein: CSAQEWGEQFF. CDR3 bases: TGCAGTGCCCAGGAATGGGGTGAGCAGTTCTTC.

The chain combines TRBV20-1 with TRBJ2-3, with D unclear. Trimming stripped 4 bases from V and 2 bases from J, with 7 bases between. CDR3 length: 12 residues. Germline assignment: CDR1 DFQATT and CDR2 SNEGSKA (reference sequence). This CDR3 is CSATLLTDTQYF. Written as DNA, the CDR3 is TGCAGTGCTACTCTACTCACAGATACGCAGTATTTT.